One and the same sample provided the 27 T cell receptor beta chains below, sequenced in a study of response to subunit inactivated influenza vaccine. Via MiXCR, TCRdb re-called the RT-PCR reads, giving one row per CDR3 protein. The sample includes approximately 680,000 distinct CDR3 sequences, 15% to 19% of them seen just once. The sequencing used PBMCs from blood, collected 11 to 12 days after vaccination. The receptors derive from a man in his fifties or sixties who received an inactivated influenza vaccine.

The gene calls are TRBV7-2 and TRBJ2-1; D gene unclear. V lost 5 bases to trimming and J lost 13 bases, with 15 bases between them. The CDR3 is 12 amino acids. Germline lookup yields CDR1 SGHTA and CDR2 FQGNSA. CDR3 protein: CASSLGREIQFF. The CDR3 nucleotides read TGTGCCAGCAGCCTCGGGCGCGAGATTCAGTTCTTC.

The chain carries TRBV6-2 or TRBV6-3 and TRBJ2-5; D gene ambiguous. CDR3 length: 16 amino acids. Trimming cost V 7 bases and J 3 bases, with 21 bases left between them. Germline loops: CDR1 MNHEY, CDR2 SVGEGT. The CDR3 coding sequence is TGTGCCAGCACCCCGTCGGTGTTCAGCGTGGAAGAGACCCAGTACTTC. Its translation: CASTPSVFSVEETQYF.

This clonotype was detected many times. An end of the junction differs from the germline gene, which may be a read error. The CDR3 region is CASSLVETQYF. Here the CDR3 DNA reads TGTGCCAGCAGCTTAGTTGAGACCCAGTACTTC. The chain employs TRBV12-3 or TRBV12-4 and TRBJ2-5; D not certain. The length of the CDR3 is 11 residues.

This clonotype has more than one count but fewer than ten. The CDR3 DNA reads TGCAGCGTTGGTGGACTCTCCGGGACCCAGTACTTC. This translates into CSVGGLSGTQYF. The genes are TRBV29-1 and TRBJ2-5; D may be TRBD2 (5 bases). Germline values: CDR1 SQVTM, CDR2 ANQGSEA. The CDR3 contains 12 residues. V lost 4 bases and J lost 7, with 13 bases in between.

The V and J genes are TRBV15 and TRBJ2-5; D tentatively fits TRBD1 or TRBD2 (5 bases each). In germline, CDR1 is LNHNV, CDR2 YYDKDF (reference sequence). CDR3 length: 17 amino acids. V was clipped by 0 bases and J by 3 bases, with 17 bases between them. The CDR3 DNA is TGTGCCACCAGCAGAGATCAGGGCCCGGGAATGAAAGAGACCCAGTACTTC. Protein sequence: CATSRDQGPGMKETQYF.

The chain uses TRBV5-1 and TRBJ1-4; D may be TRBD1 (5 bases). The CDR3 is made up of 16 amino acids. The V gene's germline CDR1 is SGHRS and CDR2 YFSETQ. The germline V and J ends were trimmed by 0 bases and 3 bases, with 12 bases remaining between them. CDR3 region: CASSLEPGGSNEKLFF. The CDR3 region has the DNA TGCGCCAGCAGCTTGGAACCTGGGGGATCTAATGAAAAACTGTTTTTT.

The V call is TRBV7-2, the J call TRBJ1-1; a possible D gene is TRBD1 (5 bases). The CDR3 has 14 residues. Trimming stripped 6 bases from V and 4 bases from J, with 15 bases between. The germline gives CDR1 SGHTA, CDR2 FQGNSA. The CDR3 region is CASSSGRAVTEAFF. The CDR3 DNA reads TGTGCCAGCAGTTCGGGACGGGCGGTCACTGAAGCTTTCTTT.

The genes are TRBV5-1 and TRBJ2-1, with D possibly TRBD1 on 7 matching bases. The CDR3 extends over 16 amino acids. V dropped 0 bases and J dropped 2 bases, with 12 bases sitting between them. Germline-derived CDR1 and CDR2 are SGHRS and YFSETQ. CDR3 protein: CASSLEGRGAYNEQFF. The CDR3, as DNA: TGCGCCAGCAGCTTGGAGGGCAGGGGGGCCTACAATGAGCAGTTCTTC.

As for this clonotype: One end of the junction fails to match germline, which may point to a read error. V and J are TRBV7-6 and TRBJ2-5; a weak D match, TRBD1 (6 bases). Germline-derived CDR1 and CDR2 are SGHVS and FNYEAQ. CDR3 length: 15 residues. The CDR3 is CAISLAPGHQETQYF. CDR3 DNA sequence: TGTGCCATCAGCTTAGCGCCGGGACATCAAGAGACCCAGTACTTC.

This clonotype was observed a handful of times. This chain uses TRBV20-1 with TRBJ1-2, with TRBD1 matching 8 bases. CDR3 size: 12 residues. The trim removed 1 base at V and 8 bases at J, leaving 3 bases unmatched. From germline, CDR1 is DFQATT and CDR2 SNEGSKA (reference sequence). This chain's CDR3 is CSARAGGGGYTF. CDR3 nucleotide sequence: TGCAGTGCTAGAGCAGGGGGCGGCGGCTACACCTTC.

As DNA, the CDR3 is TGTGCCAGCCCCCCCCCAGGGGCCATCACAGATACGCAGTATTTT. This encodes CASPPPGAITDTQYF. The chain couples TRBV28 to TRBJ2-3, with a possible D match to TRBD1 (6 bases). V lost 8 bases and J 2 bases, leaving 17 bases between the germline ends. Germline CDR1 is MDHEN and CDR2 is SYDVKM. The CDR3 totals 15 residues.

The genes are TRBV4-1 and TRBJ2-1, with D perhaps matching TRBD2 (7 bases). Germline assignment: CDR1 MGHRA and CDR2 YSYEKL. Trimming removed 1 base from V and 12 bases from J, with 16 bases in between. The CDR3 has 14 residues. CDR3 amino acids: CASSQVQWGGVQFF. The CDR3 region has the DNA TGCGCCAGCAGCCAAGTTCAGTGGGGGGGCGTGCAGTTCTTC.

The CDR3 protein is CASSQGLQSYEQYF. DNA for the CDR3: TGCGCCAGCAGCCAAGGGCTGCAGTCCTACGAGCAGTACTTC. This chain links TRBV4-1 with TRBJ2-7; D unresolved. The CDR3 covers 14 residues. Germline V gene data show CDR1 as MGHRA and CDR2 as YSYEKL. V dropped 1 base and J dropped 1 base, with 8 bases sitting between them.

This clonotype was seen more than once but under ten times. The CDR3 nucleotides read TGTGCCAGCACCGTAGTGCGGGGCGGGGAGCTGTTTTTT. Translated, it gives CASTVVRGGELFF. V gene TRBV5-6 combines with J gene TRBJ2-2; tentatively, D is TRBD2 (6 bases). The length of the CDR3 is 13 residues. Germline values: CDR1 SGHDT, CDR2 YYEEEE. V lost 6 bases, J lost 7 bases, and 13 bases lay in between.

This clonotype has just a few counts. The CDR3 region is CSVVPRYNEQFF. CDR3 nucleotide sequence: TGCAGCGTTGTTCCTAGGTACAATGAGCAGTTCTTC. V and J are TRBV29-1 and TRBJ2-1; D not resolved. Germline CDR1 SQVTM, CDR2 ANQGSEA. The V gene lost 4 bases and the J gene lost 4 bases, with 8 bases spanning the gap. The CDR3 contains 12 residues.

This chain joins TRBV28 and TRBJ2-7, with a tentative D call TRBD2 (6 bases). The germline CDR1 and CDR2 sequences are MDHEN and SYDVKM. Trimming cost V 4 bases and J 5 bases, with 15 bases left between them. CDR3 length equals 14 residues. CDR3: CASSWRGVRHEQYF. The CDR3 coding sequence is TGTGCCAGCAGTTGGCGGGGTGTACGACACGAGCAGTACTTC.

This clonotype was seen a handful of times. The chain employs TRBV3-1 and TRBJ2-7; the match to TRBD1 covers 7 bases. The CDR3 extends over 15 amino acids. With 3 bases clipped from V and 2 bases from J, the junction kept 7 bases outside the gene matches. Germline-derived CDR1 and CDR2 are LGHDT and YNNKEL (reference sequence). The CDR3 loop reads CASSQSWQGAYEQYF. DNA of the CDR3: TGTGCCAGCAGCCAGTCCTGGCAGGGGGCCTACGAGCAGTACTTC.

This clonotype has more than one count but fewer than ten. The CDR3 coding sequence is TGTGCCAGCAGTTTAGGGTCCGTCGGGCAGCCCCAGCATTTT. Its protein is CASSLGSVGQPQHF. The chain combines TRBV12-3 or TRBV12-4 with TRBJ1-5, with D uncertain. V lost 1 base and J 7 bases, leaving 11 bases between the germline ends. The length of the CDR3 is 14 residues.

This clonotype was detected only a few times. The chain is built from TRBV10-3 and TRBJ2-3, with TRBD2 matching over 10 bases. J was trimmed by 2 bases and V by 10 bases; bases with no gene match: 6. CDR1 and CDR2 (germline): ENHRY, SYGVKD. This CDR3 is built from 14 residues. The CDR3 DNA follows: TGTGCCACCAAGAGCGGGGGGGACACAGATACGCAGTATTTT. It yields the protein CATKSGGDTDTQYF.

This clonotype occurred a few times. V gene TRBV6-6 combines with J gene TRBJ2-4; D is possibly TRBD2 (5 bases). Per germline, CDR1 MNHNY and CDR2 SVGAGI (reference sequence). The CDR3 consists of 12 residues. Trimming removed 6 bases at V and 8 bases at J, with 11 bases between. CDR3 residues: CASSLGRDIQYF. The CDR3 bases are TGTGCCAGCAGCCTTGGGCGGGACATTCAGTACTTC.

This sequence joins TRBV7-2 and TRBJ2-2, with 7 bases fitting TRBD2. Germline CDR1 reads SGHTA; CDR2 reads FQGNSA. This CDR3 is 17 amino acids long. The ends lost 4 bases at V and 4 bases at J; junction bases unmatched: 12. CDR3 protein: CASSSMGAGVGTGELFF. Here the CDR3 DNA reads TGTGCCAGCAGCTCAATGGGCGCGGGAGTGGGCACCGGGGAGCTGTTTTTT.

The table lists this clonotype with a few counts. The chain joins TRBV4-2 to TRBJ2-2; 10 bases map to TRBD2. This CDR3 has 16 residues. CDR1 and CDR2 (germline): LGHNA, YNFKEQ. The V segment lost 4 bases and the J segment 2 bases; nucleotides outside the gene matches: 4. DNA of the CDR3: TGTGCCAGCAGCCGACGACTAGCGGGCAACACCGGGGAGCTGTTTTTT. Encoded protein: CASSRRLAGNTGELFF.

This clonotype has only a few counts. The chain joins TRBV6-1 to TRBJ1-3; no clear D gene. Germline V gene lookup returns CDR1 MNHNS and CDR2 SASEGT. The CDR3 totals 13 residues. V was shortened by 6 bases and J by 0 bases, with 6 bases between the two germline ends. The CDR3 reads CASSVYSGNTIYF. The CDR3, as DNA: TGTGCCAGCAGCGTATACTCTGGAAACACCATATATTTT.

This clonotype came up a few times. This chain uses TRBV2 with TRBJ2-7, with D hard to call. This CDR3 spans 12 amino acids. Trimming removed 3 bases at V and 6 bases at J, with 9 bases between. CDR1 and CDR2 (germline): SNHLY, FYNNEI. The CDR3 loop reads CASSDSYFEQYF. Here the CDR3 DNA reads TGTGCCAGCAGTGATTCCTACTTCGAGCAGTACTTC.

The genes are TRBV7-6 and TRBJ2-1; TRBD1 agrees at 7 bases. V shed 5 bases, J shed 7 bases, and the junction held 11 bases outside the gene matches. The CDR3 totals 15 residues. Per germline, CDR1 SGHVS and CDR2 FNYEAQ. CDR3 nucleotides: TGTGCCAGCAGCCGAGAGACGACAGGGAATAATGAGCAGTTCTTC. Its protein product is CASSRETTGNNEQFF.

This clonotype was seen only a few times. V usage is TRBV7-2 and J usage is TRBJ2-3; tentative D call: TRBD2 (6 bases). The germline V gene encodes CDR1 SGHTA and CDR2 FQGNSA. The CDR3 extends over 17 amino acids. Between the trimmed V and J ends, which lost 5 bases and 2 bases, there was a span of 20 bases. Here the CDR3 reads CASSVGPGLKNTDTQYF. The CDR3 region has the DNA TGTGCCAGCAGCGTAGGCCCGGGACTCAAAAACACAGATACGCAGTATTTT.

This clonotype showed up just a few times. The gene calls are TRBV4-2 and TRBJ2-5, with D possibly matching TRBD2 (5 bases). Germline CDR1 is LGHNA and CDR2 is YNFKEQ. V gave up 2 bases and J gave up 3 bases, with 16 bases separating them. The CDR3 loop spans 16 amino acids. The CDR3 sequence: CASSQNPAAPKETQYF. The CDR3 nucleotides read TGTGCCAGCAGCCAAAATCCAGCGGCGCCCAAAGAGACCCAGTACTTC.